Presented here are 31 T cell receptor beta chains from one specimen sequenced in a study of cytomegalovirus exposure and HLA in healthy donors. The PCR used 60 Vbeta and 13 Jbeta primers. Generated by immunoSEQ multiplex PCR, the TCRdb table keeps only in-frame clones and is missing some. The table shows fewer than 85,000 clones, with over 70% occurring only once. The sample was PBMCs. These receptor sequences come from a male donor in good health and CMV-seropositive.

This clone occurred a few times. The chain recombines TRBV5-6 with TRBJ1-2, with D possibly TRBD1 on 5 matching bases. The CDR3 consists of 12 residues. Per the germline V gene, CDR1 is SGHDT and CDR2 is YYEEEE. The V end lost 0 bases, the J end lost 8 bases, and 8 bases lay between the germline ends. CDR3 bases: TGTGCCAGCAGCTTGGGGGGCGGAGGCTACACCTTC. Translating it yields CASSLGGGGYTF.

The rearrangement uses TRBV27 and TRBJ1-5, with TRBD1 matching over 9 bases. Per germline, CDR1 MNHEY and CDR2 SMNVEV (reference sequence). This CDR3 has 15 residues. V gave up 2 bases and J gave up 5 bases; unmatched junction bases: 4. The CDR3 DNA reads TGTGCCAGCAGTTTAGATGGACAGGGGCATCAGCCCCAGCATTTT. This translates into CASSLDGQGHQPQHF.

This chain connects TRBV2 to TRBJ2-7, with 7 bases matching TRBD2. The V segment lost 7 bases and the J segment 0 bases; nucleotides outside the gene matches: 9. The CDR3 is made up of 15 amino acids. CDR1 is SNHLY, CDR2 FYNNEI, per germline. The CDR3 reads CASTSLAFLSYEQYF. The CDR3 region has the DNA TGTGCCAGCACCTCACTAGCGTTCCTCTCCTACGAGCAGTACTTC.

The rearrangement uses TRBV18 and TRBJ1-3; TRBD1 is a possible D gene (5 bases). CDR1 is KGHSH, CDR2 LQKENI, per germline. V was cut by 2 bases and J by 0 bases, with 11 bases left in between. This CDR3 spans 16 amino acids. The CDR3 here is CASSPGHRTSGNTIYF. The CDR3 nucleotides read TGTGCCAGCTCACCAGGGCACAGGACCTCTGGAAACACCATATATTTT.

The rearrangement uses TRBV4-1 and TRBJ1-3, with D perhaps TRBD1 (6 bases). CDR1 is MGHRA and CDR2 is YSYEKL in the germline V gene. CDR3 length equals 16 residues. Trimming took 0 bases from V and 2 from J, leaving 11 bases between them. Here the CDR3 DNA reads TGCGCCAGCAGCCAAGAAGGATCAGGGGCTGGAAACACCATATATTTT. This translates into CASSQEGSGAGNTIYF.

For this clone: An end of the junction differs from the germline gene, which may be a read error. The CDR3 DNA reads as TGTGCCAGCATAGGGCCCCCGGGACAATCAGTCTTC. It is translated as CASIGPPGQSVF. The genes are TRBV28 and TRBJ2-7, with a possible D match to TRBD1 (6 bases). From germline, CDR1 is MDHEN and CDR2 SYDVKM. This CDR3 is 12 amino acids long.

The V gene is TRBV20-1, the J gene TRBJ2-5; D unclear. Germline V gene lookup returns CDR1 DFQATT and CDR2 SNEGSKA (reference sequence). V gave up 4 bases and J gave up 5 bases, with 5 bases separating them. The CDR3 totals 10 residues. CDR3 region: CSANEETQYF. DNA of the CDR3: TGCAGTGCTAACGAGGAGACCCAGTACTTC.

V usage is TRBV15 and J usage is TRBJ2-1; 8 bases are shared with TRBD2. Trimming removed 1 base from V and 5 bases from J; junction bases left unmatched: 4. The CDR3 consists of 15 residues. Per the germline V gene, CDR1 is LNHNV and CDR2 is YYDKDF (reference sequence). The CDR3 coding sequence is TGTGCCACCAGCAGAGCAAGCGGGGGAAACAATGAGCAGTTCTTC. Translated, it gives CATSRASGGNNEQFF.

J is TRBJ2-1 and V is TRBV6-5, with TRBD2 as a possible D gene (5 bases). V gave up 1 base and J gave up 7 bases, with 8 bases separating them. Germline V gene data show CDR1 as MNHEY and CDR2 as SVGAGI. CDR3 length: 13 residues. This CDR3 reads CASSYYRGNEQFF. The CDR3, as DNA: TGTGCCAGCAGTTACTACCGAGGGAATGAGCAGTTCTTC.

The rearrangement uses TRBV28 and TRBJ2-5; the match to TRBD1 covers 8 bases. Germline assignment: CDR1 MDHEN and CDR2 SYDVKM. CDR3 size: 16 residues. With V trimmed by 10 bases and J by 0 bases, 13 bases remained unmatched. CDR3 nucleotide sequence: TGTGCCACCCTGGACAGGGAAACTTGGTACCAAGAGACCCAGTACTTC. As protein: CATLDRETWYQETQYF.

The V call is TRBV6-5, the J call TRBJ2-2; D unresolved. The CDR3 spans 15 residues. Germline values: CDR1 MNHEY, CDR2 SVGAGI. V lost 0 bases, J lost 4 bases, and 9 bases lay in between. The CDR3 nucleotides read TGTGCCAGCAGTTACTCGACTGGGTTCACCGGGGAGCTGTTTTTT. This encodes CASSYSTGFTGELFF.

The V and J genes are TRBV4-3 and TRBJ1-5; D is perhaps TRBD1 (5 bases). Germline V gene sequence: CDR1 LGHNA, CDR2 YSLEER. V lost 0 bases and J 7 bases, leaving 16 bases between the germline ends. This CDR3 has 16 amino acids. The CDR3 loop reads CASSQDRFQGGQPQHF. CDR3 bases: TGCGCCAGCAGCCAAGATAGGTTTCAGGGTGGGCAGCCCCAGCATTTT.

This chain connects TRBV27 to TRBJ1-2; possible D gene TRBD1, 6 bases. CDR3 length equals 14 residues. Trimming removed 6 bases at V and 4 bases at J, with 15 bases between. From germline, CDR1 is MNHEY and CDR2 SMNVEV (reference sequence). This CDR3 reads CASSRGGPSYGYTF. The CDR3 nucleotides read TGTGCCAGCAGCCGGGGGGGGCCCTCCTATGGCTACACCTTC.

V usage is TRBV2 and J usage is TRBJ2-7, with TRBD1 identical over 8 bases. V shed 3 bases, J shed 2 bases, and the junction held 6 bases outside the gene matches. Germline-derived CDR1 and CDR2 are SNHLY and FYNNEI. The CDR3 runs 15 residues. The DNA for the CDR3 is TGTGCCAGCAGTGAGAGACAGGGGCTTCCCTACGAGCAGTACTTC. Translated, it gives CASSERQGLPYEQYF. The variable domain in full, completed from reference TRBV2 and TRBJ2-7, reads EPEVTQTPSHQVTQMGQEVILRCVPISNHLYFYWYRQILGQKVEFLVSFYNNEISEKSEIFDDQFSVERPDGSNFTLKIRSTKLEDSAMYFCASSERQGLPYEQYFGPGTRLTVT.

This clone was recorded only once. The junction does not match germline at one end; this may be a read error. The chain has TRBV7-7 and TRBJ2-1; 8 bases are a match to TRBD1. The V gene's germline CDR1 is SSHAT and CDR2 FNYEAQ (reference sequence). The CDR3 length is 15 residues. The CDR3 loop reads CASSSDRATYSEQFF. The DNA for the CDR3 is TGTGCTAGCAGCTCGGACAGGGCGACCTACAGTGAGCAGTTCTTC.

The chain recombines TRBV5-1 with TRBJ2-7, with 9 bases matching TRBD2. The CDR3 length is 15 residues. In germline, CDR1 is SGHRS, CDR2 YFSETQ. V lost 0 bases and J lost 3; bases outside the gene matches: 4. This chain's CDR3 is CASSLVSGGLYEQYF. CDR3 coding DNA: TGCGCCAGCAGCTTGGTTAGCGGGGGACTCTACGAGCAGTACTTC. Combining the CDR3 with reference TRBV5-1 and TRBJ2-7 gives the whole variable domain KAGVTQTPRYLIKTRGQQVTLSCSPISGHRSVSWYQQTPGQGLQFLFEYFSETQRNKGNFPGRFSGRQFSNSRSEMNVSTLELGDSALYLCASSLVSGGLYEQYFGPGTRLTVT.

This rearrangement joins TRBV15 to TRBJ2-3; 8 nucleotides align to TRBD2. Unmatched junction bases numbered 8, after V lost 0 bases and J lost 3 bases. CDR3 length: 17 residues. Germline V lookup: CDR1 LNHNV, CDR2 YYDKDF (reference sequence). The DNA of the CDR3 is TGTGCCACCAGCAGAGATGGGGCGGGGGGTCGGACAGATACGCAGTATTTT. Its translation is CATSRDGAGGRTDTQYF.

The chain has TRBV6-6 and TRBJ2-3; 10 nucleotides align to TRBD1. This CDR3 has 16 amino acids. The junction had 8 bases not matched to a gene; V was cut back by 5 bases and J by 3 bases. Germline V lookup: CDR1 MNHNY, CDR2 SVGAGI (reference sequence). In DNA form, the CDR3 reads TGTGCCAGCAGTCCCGGGACAGGGGATACGACAGATACGCAGTATTTT. Its protein is CASSPGTGDTTDTQYF.

This clone was detected a few times. The gene calls are TRBV2 and TRBJ1-1; no definite D call. The V end lost 6 bases, the J end lost 6 bases, and 11 bases lay between the germline ends. The CDR3 contains 12 residues. Germline CDR1 is SNHLY and CDR2 is FYNNEI. The CDR3 DNA sequence: TGTGCCAGCAGGGCAGAGGACTCTGAAGCTTTCTTT. Translation: CASRAEDSEAFF.

This sequence joins TRBV5-5 and TRBJ1-2; 7 positions match TRBD1. The V segment lost 5 bases and the J segment 14 bases; nucleotides outside the gene matches: 18. Germline values: CDR1 SGHKS, CDR2 YYEKEE (reference sequence). This CDR3 has 14 amino acids. The CDR3 bases are TGTGCCAGCAGTCCCGGACAGGCTTCGGCGGGGTGTACCTTC. Amino acids: CASSPGQASAGCTF.

The chain links TRBV5-6 to TRBJ2-5; D might be TRBD1 (5 bases). With the DNA end fitting TRBJ2-7 better, the J assignment may be wrong. The germline gives CDR1 SGHDT, CDR2 YYEEEE. The CDR3 runs to 16 residues. CDR3 sequence: CASSLAQGRRYYEQYF. The CDR3 DNA is TGTGCCAGCAGCTTGGCGCAGGGCCGAAGATACTACGAGCAGTACTTC.

The chain has TRBV4-3 and TRBJ2-7; D possibly corresponds to TRBD1 (5 bases). Germline loops: CDR1 LGHNA, CDR2 YSLEER. CDR3 size: 16 residues. Trimming removed 1 base from V and 2 bases from J, with 15 bases in between. The CDR3 sequence is CASSQAGGSGTYEQYF. In DNA form, the CDR3 reads TGCGCCAGCAGCCAAGCCGGTGGTTCAGGGACCTACGAGCAGTACTTC.

V usage is TRBV11-2 and J usage is TRBJ2-7, with TRBD1 matching 8 bases. Per germline, CDR1 SGHAT and CDR2 FQNNGV. V lost 5 bases to trimming and J lost 6 bases; unmatched junction nucleotides: 9. The CDR3 extends over 14 amino acids. The chain's CDR3 is CASSPQTGAGEQYF. The CDR3 region has the DNA TGTGCCAGCAGCCCTCAGACAGGGGCCGGCGAGCAGTACTTC.

This clone was counted a few times. The genes are TRBV6-6 and TRBJ1-1; perhaps TRBD1 as D (6 bases). V lost 6 bases, J lost 11 bases, and 13 bases lay in between. Germline CDR1 and CDR2: MNHNY and SVGAGI (reference sequence). The CDR3 consists of 11 residues. CDR3 nucleotides: TGTGCCAGCAGCACAGGGTCCATGGCTTTCTTT. This codes for CASSTGSMAFF.

J is TRBJ2-7 and V is TRBV28, with 10 nucleotides matching TRBD2. J lost 4 bases, V lost 5 bases, and 8 bases had no gene match. There are 15 residues in the CDR3. CDR1 and CDR2 (germline): MDHEN, SYDVKM. The CDR3 DNA reads as TGTGCCAGCAGTCCCGCCTCTAGCGGGGGTTACGAGCAGTACTTC. Encoded protein: CASSPASSGGYEQYF.

The gene calls are TRBV7-8 and TRBJ1-3, with 8 bases that match TRBD1. With V trimmed by 0 bases and J by 14 bases, 9 bases remained unmatched. CDR3 length: 14 amino acids. Germline V gives CDR1 SGHVS, CDR2 FQNEAQ. The CDR3 nucleotides are TGTGCCAGCAGCTTAGCCGTACAGGGGGAAATCCTATATTTT. Its protein is CASSLAVQGEILYF.

The chain links TRBV7-9 to TRBJ1-6; perhaps TRBD1 as D (5 bases). The germline V and J ends were trimmed by 8 bases and 3 bases, with 14 bases remaining between them. The CDR3 contains 15 residues. From germline, CDR1 is SEHNR and CDR2 FQNEAQ (reference sequence). The CDR3 reads CASRNGGGYNSPLHF. The DNA for the CDR3 is TGTGCCAGCCGCAATGGGGGGGGCTATAATTCACCCCTCCACTTT.

The chain has TRBV4-3 and TRBJ1-4, with 10 positions matching TRBD1. Germline V lookup: CDR1 LGHNA, CDR2 YSLEER. V trimming: 8 bases; J trimming: 6 bases; junction bases outside the gene matches: 6. The CDR3 sequence is 14 residues long. CDR3 amino acids: CASGDRGADEKLFF. CDR3 nucleotide sequence: TGCGCCAGCGGGGACAGGGGCGCGGATGAAAAACTGTTTTTT.

The chain is built from TRBV7-2 and TRBJ1-5, with D unclear. The CDR3 has 17 amino acids. Germline loops: CDR1 SGHTA, CDR2 FQGNSA. The V and J ends lost 2 bases and 4 bases respectively, with 18 bases between them. As DNA, the CDR3 is TGTGCCAGCAGCTTAAATTCAGACGGAGAGATAAATCAGCCCCAGCATTTT. Translating gives CASSLNSDGEINQPQHF. The full variable domain, rest sourced from reference TRBV7-2 and TRBJ1-5, is GAGVSQSPSNKVTEKGKDVELRCDPISGHTALYWYRQSLGQGLEFLIYFQGNSAPDKSGLPSDRFSAERTGGSVSTLTIQRTQQEDSAVYLCASSLNSDGEINQPQHFGDGTRLSIL.

The CDR3 is CASSSGGGLAFF. The CDR3 nucleotides are TGTGCCAGCAGCTCGGGGGGGGGTCTAGCTTTCTTT. The chain couples TRBV5-6 to TRBJ1-1; D may be TRBD1 (5 bases). Trimming removed 3 bases at V and 10 bases at J, with 13 bases between. CDR1 and CDR2 from the germline V gene are SGHDT and YYEEEE. The CDR3 covers 12 residues. The variable domain in full, completed from reference TRBV5-6 and TRBJ1-1, reads DAGVTQSPTHLIKTRGQQVTLRCSPKSGHDTVSWYQQALGQGPQFIFQYYEEEERQRGNFPDRFSGHQFPNYSSELNVNALLLGDSALYLCASSSGGGLAFFGQGTRLTVV.

The chain uses TRBV28 and TRBJ2-1, with D perhaps TRBD2 (6 bases). Germline CDR1 reads MDHEN; CDR2 reads SYDVKM. Trimming took 8 bases from V and 8 from J, leaving 22 bases between them. The CDR3 sequence is 15 residues long. CDR3 bases: TGTGCCAGCGAGGGGACGACAGTTGGAGGGCATGAGCAGTTCTTC. This sequence encodes CASEGTTVGGHEQFF.